This section outlines one T cell receptor beta chain sequence together with its context. Using immunoSEQ multiplex PCR, the repertoire was profiled, and TCRdb retains in-frame clones only, with some absent. The sample consists of fewer than 65,000 clones, about 91% of them appearing once. This record belongs to a study of T cell changes during pregnancy in multiple sclerosis. This CDR3 has 13 amino acids. The TCR sequence derives from a female donor with multiple sclerosis, enrolled in a pregnancy study. This chain connects TRBV7-5 to TRBJ2-7; the D call TRBD1 from the table was never checked on the DNA. TRBV7-5 is marked as a pseudogene. Material: peripheral blood, obtained before pregnancy. The CDR3 DNA follows: TGTGTCAGTGAAGCCGACAGGGTCCACGAGCAGTACTTC. It specifies CVSEADRVHEQYF.